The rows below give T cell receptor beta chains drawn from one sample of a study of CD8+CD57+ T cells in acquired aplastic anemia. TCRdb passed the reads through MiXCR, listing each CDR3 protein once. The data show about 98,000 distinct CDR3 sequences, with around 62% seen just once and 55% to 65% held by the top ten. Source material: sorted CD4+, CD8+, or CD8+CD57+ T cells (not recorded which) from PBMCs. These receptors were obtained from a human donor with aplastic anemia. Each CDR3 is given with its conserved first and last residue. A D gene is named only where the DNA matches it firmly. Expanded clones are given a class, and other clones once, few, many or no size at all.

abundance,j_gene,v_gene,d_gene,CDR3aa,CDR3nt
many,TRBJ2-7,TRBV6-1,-,CASSATGGTYEQYF,TGTGCCAGCAGTGCCACCGGCGGGACCTACGAGCAGTACTTC
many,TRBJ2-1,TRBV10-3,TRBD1,CAIRTGTDNEQFF,TGTGCCATCAGAACCGGGACAGACAATGAGCAGTTCTTC
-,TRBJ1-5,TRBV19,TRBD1,CASSGQVRQPQHF,TGTGCCAGCTCAGGACAGGTTCGCCAGCCCCAGCATTTT
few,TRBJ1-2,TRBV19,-,CASRRENNYGYTF,TGTGCCAGTAGGAGGGAAAATAACTATGGCTACACCTTC
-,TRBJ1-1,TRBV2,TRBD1,CASSRTGLNTEAFF,TGTGCCAGCAGCCGGACAGGGCTGAACACTGAAGCTTTCTTT
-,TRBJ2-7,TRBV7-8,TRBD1,CASSSRQGPSYEQYF,TGTGCCAGCAGCTCTCGACAGGGCCCGTCCTACGAGCAGTACTTC
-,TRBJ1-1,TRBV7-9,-,CASRLGEFEAFF,TGTGCCAGCAGGTTAGGGGAATTTGAAGCTTTCTTT
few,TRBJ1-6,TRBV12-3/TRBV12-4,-,CASKGLNNSPLHF,TGTGCCAGCAAGGGACTGAATAATTCACCCCTCCACTTT
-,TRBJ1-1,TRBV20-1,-,CSASPGVTEAFF,TGCAGTGCTAGCCCAGGCGTCACTGAAGCTTTCTTT
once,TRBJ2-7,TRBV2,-,CASMWSWGNEQYF,TGTGCCAGCATGTGGAGCTGGGGGAACGAGCAGTACTTC
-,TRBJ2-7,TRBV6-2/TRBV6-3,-,CASSPQGQHEQYF,TGTGCCAGCAGTCCACAGGGCCAGCACGAGCAGTACTTC
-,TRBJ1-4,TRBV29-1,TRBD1,CSCSGTDNEKLFF,TGCAGCTGCTCCGGGACAGATAATGAAAAACTGTTTTTT
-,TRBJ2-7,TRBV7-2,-,CASSPTQGRAYEQYF,TGTGCCAGCAGCCCAACCCAGGGCAGGGCCTACGAGCAGTACTTC
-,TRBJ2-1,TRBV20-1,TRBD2,CSASGGSSSYNEQFF,TGCAGTGCGTCTGGCGGGAGCTCTTCCTACAATGAGCAGTTCTTC
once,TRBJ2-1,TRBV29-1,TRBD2,CSVELLAGRVSYNEQFF,TGCAGCGTTGAACTACTAGCGGGGAGAGTCTCCTACAATGAGCAGTTCTTC
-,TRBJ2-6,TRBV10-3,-,CAISLQGFSSGANVLTF,TGTGCCATCAGTTTACAGGGTTTCAGCTCTGGGGCCAACGTCCTGACTTTC
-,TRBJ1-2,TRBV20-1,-,CSAMDNYGYTF,TGCAGTGCTATGGACAACTATGGCTACACCTTC
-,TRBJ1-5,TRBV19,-,CASSIIDRPQHF,TGTGCCAGTAGTATCATTGATCGGCCCCAGCATTTT
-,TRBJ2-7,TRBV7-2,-,CASSANEQYF,TGTGCCAGCAGCGCGAATGAGCAGTACTTC
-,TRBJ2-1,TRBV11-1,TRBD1,CASSLFVGQGRISYNEQFF,TGTGCCAGCAGCTTATTTGTGGGACAGGGGAGAATCTCCTACAATGAGCAGTTCTTC
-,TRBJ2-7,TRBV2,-,CASSERQLYEQYF,TGTGCCAGCAGTGAACGACAGCTCTACGAGCAGTACTTC
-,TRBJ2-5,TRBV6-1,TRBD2,CASIERLAETQYF,TGTGCCAGCATCGAGCGACTAGCAGAGACCCAGTACTTC